The source of this TCR beta chain is a study of blood T cell repertoires in COVID-19. Overall study context: Researchers got acute and convalescent COVID-19 samples from the United States, Italy and Spain. The cDNA or gDNA used as material had been derived from T cells, B-cell-depleted T cells, or PBMCs.

Methods used by the authors: Quantification of nucleated cells was approximated via reference gene primer amplification. Produced via immunoSEQ multiplex PCR; TCRdb's table is partial and in-frame only. V, J and clone size derive from that table, while D and trimming were established from the DNA sequence. Found here are 140,000 to 150,000 clones, 85% of them singletons; the top ten hold about 3%. This clone was found a few times. This clonotype was sampled from a woman between 40 and 55 years old with active or convalescent COVID-19. Sample: peripheral blood.

DNA of the CDR3: TGCGCCAGCAGCCAAGACAGGGGGCAGATCACCGGGGAGCTGTTTTTT. It translates to CASSQDRGQITGELFF. The chain has TRBV4-1 and TRBJ2-2, with 8 nucleotides matching TRBD1. This CDR3 is 16 amino acids long. The V and J ends lost 0 bases and 4 bases, in that order; junction bases with no gene match: 4. Looked up from germline, CDR1 is MGHRA and CDR2 is YSYEKL.